A selection of T cell receptor beta chains follows, all from one sample in a study of PD-L1 blockade in urothelial cancer. Clones were sequenced by immunoSEQ multiplex PCR, and TCRdb holds only the in-frame ones, with some missing. The top ten hold 3% to 4.5% of the sample, which has about 110,000 clones, around 93% seen once. The sample consisted of PBMCs, taken around atezolizumab (anti-PD-L1) treatment. The receptors here all came from a man aged 60 to 69 with urothelial cancer. The CDR3 runs from the conserved cysteine through the conserved F or W. Fields, in order: V gene, J gene, clone size, D gene, CDR3 length, CDR3 protein, CDR3 DNA. A D gene is named only where the DNA matches it firmly. A clone size is listed for some rows: how often the clone was seen (once, few, many), or a class if it is expanded.

V gene: TRBV6-6
J gene: TRBJ1-2
clone size: NA
D gene: TRBD1
CDR3 length: 15
CDR3 protein: CASSGGTGDYMGYTF
CDR3 DNA: TGTGCCAGCAGTGGCGGGACAGGGGACTATATGGGCTACACCTTC

V gene: TRBV6-5
J gene: TRBJ2-2
clone size: NA
D gene: TRBD1
CDR3 length: 14
CDR3 protein: CASRRTGVTGELFF
CDR3 DNA: TGTGCCAGCAGAAGGACAGGGGTCACCGGGGAGCTGTTTTTT

V gene: TRBV5-1
J gene: TRBJ2-2
clone size: few
D gene: TRBD1
CDR3 length: 14
CDR3 protein: CASSGDRLTGELFF
CDR3 DNA: TGCGCCAGCAGCGGGGACAGGTTAACCGGGGAGCTGTTTTTT

V gene: TRBV9
J gene: TRBJ2-7
clone size: NA
D gene: TRBD2
CDR3 length: 14
CDR3 protein: CASSFTSGSYEQYF
CDR3 DNA: TGTGCCAGCAGCTTCACTAGCGGGAGCTACGAGCAGTACTTC

V gene: TRBV4-1
J gene: TRBJ2-5
clone size: NA
D gene: TRBD2
CDR3 length: 19
CDR3 protein: CASSQRVGSGTLYQETQYF
CDR3 DNA: TGCGCCAGCAGCCAAAGGGTAGGAAGCGGGACTTTGTACCAAGAGACCCAGTACTTC

V gene: TRBV7-9
J gene: TRBJ2-3
clone size: once
D gene: TRBD2
CDR3 length: 15
CDR3 protein: CASSLLAGGSDTQYF
CDR3 DNA: TGTGCCAGCAGCTTGCTGGCGGGGGGGTCAGATACGCAGTATTTT

V gene: TRBV27
J gene: TRBJ1-2
clone size: NA
D gene: TRBD1
CDR3 length: 16
CDR3 protein: CASSGGRMDLNYGYTF
CDR3 DNA: TGTGCCAGCTCAGGGGGGCGAATGGACCTTAACTATGGCTACACCTTC

V gene: TRBV9
J gene: TRBJ2-7
clone size: once
D gene: TRBD1
CDR3 length: 12
CDR3 protein: CASSVGTGGQYF
CDR3 DNA: TGTGCCAGCAGCGTTGGGACAGGGGGCCAGTACTTC

V gene: TRBV2
J gene: TRBJ1-2
clone size: once
D gene: TRBD1
CDR3 length: 14
CDR3 protein: CASDLAGGRSGYTF
CDR3 DNA: TGTGCCAGCGACCTAGCAGGGGGGAGATCTGGCTACACCTTC

V gene: TRBV27
J gene: TRBJ1-2
clone size: NA
D gene: NA
CDR3 length: 14
CDR3 protein: CASSSGGFNYGYTF
CDR3 DNA: TGTGCCAGCTCCTCCGGGGGATTTAACTATGGCTACACCTTC

V gene: TRBV5-1
J gene: TRBJ2-5
clone size: NA
D gene: TRBD1
CDR3 length: 16
CDR3 protein: CASSLGTGGAAETQYF
CDR3 DNA: TGCGCCAGCAGCTTGGGCACAGGGGGCGCCGCCGAGACCCAGTACTTC

V gene: TRBV9
J gene: TRBJ1-2
clone size: NA
D gene: TRBD1
CDR3 length: 14
CDR3 protein: CASSFFGTGRGYTF
CDR3 DNA: TGTGCCAGCAGCTTCTTTGGGACAGGACGGGGCTACACCTTC

V gene: TRBV5-6
J gene: TRBJ1-2
clone size: NA
D gene: NA
CDR3 length: 14
CDR3 protein: CASSSLTGIYGYTF
CDR3 DNA: TGTGCCAGCAGCTCCTTAACAGGGATTTATGGCTACACCTTC

V gene: TRBV10-1
J gene: TRBJ2-1
clone size: NA
D gene: NA
CDR3 length: 15
CDR3 protein: CASGQGYRSYNEQFF
CDR3 DNA: TGCGCCAGCGGTCAGGGATACAGGTCCTACAATGAGCAGTTCTTC

V gene: TRBV28
J gene: TRBJ2-6
clone size: NA
D gene: NA
CDR3 length: 13
CDR3 protein: CASRLTGANVLTF
CDR3 DNA: TGTGCCAGCAGGCTGACAGGGGCCAACGTCCTGACTTTC

V gene: TRBV15
J gene: TRBJ2-1
clone size: NA
D gene: TRBD1
CDR3 length: 14
CDR3 protein: CATSRRTGGIEQFF
CDR3 DNA: TGTGCCACCAGCAGAAGGACAGGGGGCATTGAGCAGTTCTTC

V gene: TRBV5-6
J gene: TRBJ2-1
clone size: NA
D gene: TRBD2
CDR3 length: 15
CDR3 protein: CASSFYLAGSSEQFF
CDR3 DNA: TGTGCCAGCAGTTTTTATCTAGCGGGGTCAAGTGAGCAGTTCTTC

V gene: TRBV13
J gene: TRBJ2-7
clone size: NA
D gene: TRBD2
CDR3 length: 18
CDR3 protein: CASSRATSGSRAIHEQYF
CDR3 DNA: TGTGCCAGCAGCCGCGCGACTAGCGGGAGTAGGGCCATCCACGAGCAGTACTTC

V gene: TRBV5-8
J gene: TRBJ2-7
clone size: NA
D gene: TRBD2
CDR3 length: 18
CDR3 protein: CASSSRGHWAGGVYEQYF
CDR3 DNA: TGTGCCAGCAGCTCCCGTGGGCATTGGGCGGGAGGGGTTTACGAGCAGTACTTC

V gene: TRBV5-5
J gene: TRBJ1-2
clone size: once
D gene: TRBD1
CDR3 length: 15
CDR3 protein: CASSNRGRAHYGYTF
CDR3 DNA: TGTGCCAGCAGCAACAGGGGGCGGGCTCACTATGGCTACACCTTC

V gene: TRBV11-2
J gene: TRBJ1-2
clone size: NA
D gene: NA
CDR3 length: 13
CDR3 protein: CASSSGGAGGYTF
CDR3 DNA: TGTGCCAGCAGCTCGGGAGGTGCCGGGGGCTACACCTTC

V gene: TRBV2
J gene: TRBJ2-5
clone size: NA
D gene: NA
CDR3 length: 12
CDR3 protein: CASSANQETQYF
CDR3 DNA: TGTGCCAGCAGTGCCAACCAAGAGACCCAGTACTTC

V gene: TRBV7-2
J gene: TRBJ1-2
clone size: once
D gene: TRBD1
CDR3 length: 15
CDR3 protein: CASSITGTGVGGYTF
CDR3 DNA: TGTGCCAGCAGCATAACCGGGACAGGGGTGGGGGGCTACACCTTC